Presented here are 29 T cell receptor beta chains from one specimen sequenced in a study of CD4 T cells in relation to SARS-CoV-2 and coronaviruses. Their antigens remain unidentified. The protocol was immunoSEQ multiplex PCR, while the TCRdb copy is restricted to in-frame clones and leaves out a portion. The repertoire holds tens of thousands of clones, with 72% as singletons. CD4+ T cells from unexposed donors were obtained before the COVID-19 pandemic (2011-2018). CD4+ T cells were isolated from the cells after 10 days of culture. Sequences were obtained from CD4+ T cells from PBMCs, cultured in vitro. The origin of the receptors is a human donor in good health.

V and J are TRBV7-3 and TRBJ1-1; D gene ambiguous. With 4 bases removed from V and 4 bases from J, the gap between germline ends came to 13 bases. The CDR3 sequence is 14 residues long. Germline assignment: CDR1 SGHTA and CDR2 FQGTGA. CDR3 sequence reads: CASSSSQRGTEAFF. CDR3 bases: TGTGCCAGCAGCTCCTCCCAACGAGGCACTGAAGCTTTCTTT.

The V gene is TRBV6-5, the J gene TRBJ2-3, with D possibly being TRBD1 (6 bases). The CDR3 runs to 14 residues. Germline-derived CDR1 and CDR2 are MNHEY and SVGAGI. Trimming pared 3 bases from V and 4 bases from J, leaving 11 bases between. The CDR3 nucleotides read TGTGCCAGCAGTTATGTCAGGGGATCAGATACGCAGTATTTT. Translation: CASSYVRGSDTQYF.

This clone was seen a few times. The chain couples TRBV5-4 to TRBJ1-2; D might be TRBD1 (5 bases). V was trimmed by 4 bases and J by 2 bases, leaving 15 bases between them. CDR1 SGHNT and CDR2 YYREEE come from the germline V gene (reference sequence). The CDR3 extends over 15 amino acids. CDR3: CASSTGGVTNYGYTF. In nucleotides, the CDR3 is TGTGCCAGCAGCACCGGAGGGGTTACCAACTATGGCTACACCTTC.

The chain is built from TRBV4-3 and TRBJ2-6; D not certain. The V and J ends lost 4 bases and 0 bases respectively, with 7 bases between them. The germline CDR1 and CDR2 sequences are LGHNA and YSLEER. CDR3 length equals 15 residues. The CDR3 spells CASSRDLSGANVLTF. DNA of the CDR3: TGCGCCAGCAGCCGCGACCTCTCTGGGGCCAACGTCCTGACTTTC.

The chain links TRBV5-1 to TRBJ2-6, with 8 bases aligning to TRBD1. The V segment lost 2 bases and the J segment 2 bases; nucleotides outside the gene matches: 0. Per germline, CDR1 SGHRS and CDR2 YFSETQ. The CDR3 loop spans 15 amino acids. Here the CDR3 DNA reads TGCGCCAGCAGCTTACAGGGGGCTGGGGCCAACGTCCTGACTTTC. Amino acid sequence: CASSLQGAGANVLTF.

V usage is TRBV29-1 and J usage is TRBJ2-6, with D tentatively TRBD1 or TRBD2 (5 bases each). The germline V and J ends were trimmed by 7 bases and 2 bases, with 9 bases remaining between them. The length of the CDR3 is 13 residues. Germline V gene sequence: CDR1 SQVTM, CDR2 ANQGSEA. As DNA, the CDR3 is TGCAGCGCGAGGGGCGCTGGGGCCAACGTCCTGACTTTC. Its translation: CSARGAGANVLTF.

Only a few counts were recorded for this clone. The chain links TRBV18 to TRBJ1-2; 8 bases are a match to TRBD1. This CDR3 has 15 residues. The J segment lost 0 bases and the V segment lost 2 bases, leaving 2 bases of the junction unmatched. The germline V gene has CDR1 KGHSH and CDR2 LQKENI. The CDR3 spells CASSPRTGTNYGYTF. The CDR3 nucleotides are TGTGCCAGCTCACCAAGGACAGGGACTAACTATGGCTACACCTTC.

The CDR3 loop is CAISEDRLAYNEQFF. In nucleotides, the CDR3 is TGTGCCATCAGTGAAGACAGGTTAGCCTACAATGAGCAGTTCTTC. This rearrangement joins TRBV10-3 to TRBJ2-1; D is possibly TRBD1 (6 bases). Trimming took 3 bases from V and 2 from J, leaving 11 bases between them. Germline CDR1 is ENHRY and CDR2 is SYGVKD. This CDR3 is 15 amino acids long.

The rearrangement links TRBV11-1 to TRBJ2-5; D might be TRBD1 (5 bases). Germline loops: CDR1 SGHAT, CDR2 FQDESV (reference sequence). There are 13 residues in the CDR3. The V end was cut by 5 bases, the J end by 1 base, with 8 bases between. The CDR3 region is CASSPGSQETQYF. DNA for the CDR3: TGTGCCAGCAGCCCAGGGTCCCAAGAGACCCAGTACTTC.

The genes are TRBV19 and TRBJ2-2; 9 nucleotides agree with TRBD2. The V and J ends lost 2 bases and 4 bases, in that order; junction bases with no gene match: 5. The CDR3 sequence is 16 residues long. CDR1 is LNHDA and CDR2 is SQIVND in the germline V gene (reference sequence). CDR3 sequence reads: CASSILAGRVTGELFF. The CDR3 region has the DNA TGTGCCAGTAGTATACTAGCGGGGCGGGTCACCGGGGAGCTGTTTTTT.

This sequence joins TRBV9 and TRBJ2-3, with TRBD2 as a possible D gene (5 bases). From germline, CDR1 is SGDLS and CDR2 YYNGEE. V lost 0 bases, J lost 1 base, and 12 bases lay in between. The CDR3 contains 16 residues. CDR3 residues: CASSVDSEGGTDTQYF. DNA for the CDR3: TGTGCCAGCAGCGTAGACTCTGAGGGCGGCACAGATACGCAGTATTTT.

The chain recombines TRBV29-1 with TRBJ2-1, with D perhaps TRBD1 (5 bases). The CDR3 spans 13 residues. Trimming removed 7 bases from V and 8 bases from J, with 18 bases in between. CDR1 is SQVTM and CDR2 is ANQGSEA in the germline V gene. CDR3 in amino acids: CSGKPGRVDEQFF. In nucleotides, the CDR3 is TGCAGCGGAAAACCGGGCAGGGTAGATGAGCAGTTCTTC.

The chain has TRBV11-3 and TRBJ1-1; 10 bases map to TRBD1. Germline assignment: CDR1 SGHNT and CDR2 YENEEA. This CDR3 has 20 amino acids. With V trimmed by 1 base and J by 0 bases, 14 bases remained unmatched. CDR3 amino acids: CASSLGGIRDRGFMNTEAFF. Written as DNA, the CDR3 is TGTGCCAGCAGCTTAGGAGGGATTAGGGACAGGGGCTTCATGAACACTGAAGCTTTCTTT. The whole variable domain, filled in from reference TRBV11-3 and TRBJ1-1, reads EAGVVQSPRYKIIEKKQPVAFWCNPISGHNTLYWYLQNLGQGPELLIRYENEEAVDDSQLPKDRFSAERLKGVDSTLKIQPAELGDSAVYLCASSLGGIRDRGFMNTEAFFGQGTRLTVV.

This clone has only a few counts. J is TRBJ1-1 and V is TRBV12-3 or TRBV12-4; D is possibly TRBD1 (6 bases). Trimming shortened V by 5 bases and J by 11 bases, and 18 bases separated the two germline ends. This CDR3 region has 13 residues. As DNA, the CDR3 is TGTGCCAGCAGTGCCGACAGCAACCAGGGGGCTTTCTTT. This sequence encodes CASSADSNQGAFF.

V is TRBV12-3 or TRBV12-4 and J is TRBJ1-6, with D hard to call. This CDR3 is 12 amino acids long. V was cut by 2 bases and J by 8 bases, with 4 bases left in between. CDR3 loop: CASSLPHSPLHF. The CDR3, as DNA: TGTGCCAGCAGTTTACCCCATTCACCCCTCCACTTT.

The chain is built from TRBV11-1 and TRBJ2-7; D is unresolved. Trimming removed 5 bases at V and 0 bases at J, with 5 bases between. This CDR3 is 12 amino acids long. Per germline, CDR1 SGHAT and CDR2 FQDESV (reference sequence). This chain's CDR3 is CASSQSSYEQYF. Written as DNA, the CDR3 is TGTGCCAGCAGCCAGAGCTCCTACGAGCAGTACTTC.

The rearrangement links TRBV7-8 to TRBJ1-2; the match to TRBD1 covers 9 bases. The CDR3 is made up of 13 amino acids. Germline V gene data show CDR1 as SGHVS and CDR2 as FQNEAQ. Losses at the gene ends were 3 bases for V and 5 bases for J; bases not matched to a gene: 1. The CDR3: CASSFGTGYGYTF. CDR3 bases: TGTGCCAGCAGCTTCGGGACAGGGTATGGCTACACCTTC.

This chain joins TRBV7-2 and TRBJ2-1, with TRBD2 as a possible D gene (6 bases). This CDR3 region has 12 residues. In germline, CDR1 is SGHTA, CDR2 FQGNSA. Trimming stripped 2 bases from V and 12 bases from J, with 11 bases between. The CDR3 here is CASSLRERRQFF. DNA of the CDR3: TGTGCCAGCAGCTTACGGGAGAGGAGGCAGTTCTTC. The full variable domain, completed using reference TRBV7-2 and TRBJ2-1, is GAGVSQSPSNKVTEKGKDVELRCDPISGHTALYWYRQSLGQGLEFLIYFQGNSAPDKSGLPSDRFSAERTGGSVSTLTIQRTQQEDSAVYLCASSLRERRQFFGPGTRLTVL.

The J gene is TRBJ1-3, the V gene TRBV5-1; 7 positions agree with TRBD1. The CDR3 is 15 residues long. In germline, CDR1 is SGHRS, CDR2 YFSETQ. J lost 3 bases, V lost 4 bases, and 7 bases had no gene match. The CDR3 sequence is CASSGTTGSGNTIYF. Written as DNA, the CDR3 is TGCGCCAGCAGCGGGACGACAGGGAGTGGAAACACCATATATTTT. Using reference TRBV5-1 and TRBJ1-3 for the parts outside the CDR3, the full variable domain is KAGVTQTPRYLIKTRGQQVTLSCSPISGHRSVSWYQQTPGQGLQFLFEYFSETQRNKGNFPGRFSGRQFSNSRSEMNVSTLELGDSALYLCASSGTTGSGNTIYFGEGSWLTVV.

The gene calls are TRBV11-3 and TRBJ2-2; no reliable D call. Trimming stripped 5 bases from V and 5 bases from J, with 6 bases between. CDR1 and CDR2 (germline): SGHNT, YENEEA. The CDR3 covers 12 residues. Here the CDR3 reads CASSSETGELFF. CDR3 sequence (DNA): TGTGCCAGCAGCAGCGAGACCGGGGAGCTGTTTTTT.

The V gene is TRBV6-2 or TRBV6-3, the J gene TRBJ2-1, with D unclear. The length of the CDR3 is 13 residues. The germline CDR1 and CDR2 sequences are MNHEY and SVGEGT. The V end was cut by 4 bases, the J end by 4 bases, with 8 bases between. The CDR3 region has the DNA TGTGCCAGCAGTTTCGGACCTTACAATGAGCAGTTCTTC. It yields the protein CASSFGPYNEQFF.

V gene TRBV5-1 combines with J gene TRBJ2-1; a possible D gene is TRBD2 (6 bases). From germline, CDR1 is SGHRS and CDR2 YFSETQ. With 4 bases removed from V and 3 bases from J, the gap between germline ends came to 14 bases. This CDR3 is built from 15 residues. The CDR3 DNA sequence: TGCGCCAGCAGCCTCTTAGCGGAGAGCTACAATGAGCAGTTCTTC. This translates into CASSLLAESYNEQFF.

This sequence joins TRBV19 and TRBJ2-1; D remains unclear. Per the germline V gene, CDR1 is LNHDA and CDR2 is SQIVND (reference sequence). V was trimmed by 3 bases and J by 0 bases, leaving 9 bases between them. This CDR3 has 15 amino acids. This CDR3 is CASSIPASSYNEQFF. In DNA form, the CDR3 reads TGTGCCAGTAGTATTCCGGCAAGCTCCTACAATGAGCAGTTCTTC.

V is TRBV5-5 and J is TRBJ2-7; 11 bases agree with TRBD2. The CDR3 is made up of 18 amino acids. V gave up 4 bases and J gave up 3 bases; unmatched junction bases: 15. Germline CDR1 reads SGHKS; CDR2 reads YYEKEE (reference sequence). The CDR3 region has the DNA TGTGCCAGCAGCCTTGGACTAGCGGGTCTAGGTGTGGGCTACGAGCAGTACTTC. Amino acid sequence: CASSLGLAGLGVGYEQYF.

This clone was seen a handful of times. CDR3 DNA: TGCGCCAGCAGCTTCTTAGATCAGAACACTGAAGCTTTCTTT. Encoded protein: CASSFLDQNTEAFF. This chain connects TRBV5-1 to TRBJ1-1, with D hard to call. Germline V CDR1 and CDR2: SGHRS, YFSETQ. The CDR3 sequence is 14 residues long. V lost 2 bases to trimming and J lost 1 base, with 9 bases between them.

In DNA form, the CDR3 reads TGCAGCGGTGGGACAGGGCCGGATGAGCAGTTCTTC. Translation: CSGGTGPDEQFF. The rearrangement links TRBV29-1 to TRBJ2-1; TRBD1 aligns across 9 bases. Per the germline V gene, CDR1 is SQVTM and CDR2 is ANQGSEA. CDR3 length equals 12 residues. Germline trimming cut 7 bases from V and 8 bases from J; bases unmatched to any gene: 6.

The CDR3 is CASSQVEYQETQYF. DNA for the CDR3: TGCGCCAGCAGCCAAGTAGAGTACCAAGAGACCCAGTACTTC. The J gene is TRBJ2-5, the V gene TRBV4-3; D call uncertain. The CDR3 loop spans 14 amino acids. Deletions cut 1 base from V and 0 bases from J, with 6 bases between. CDR1 and CDR2 from the germline V gene are LGHNA and YSLEER.

The V call is TRBV30, the J call TRBJ2-7, with D possibly being TRBD1 or TRBD2 (5 bases each). Germline V lookup: CDR1 GTSNPN, CDR2 SVGIG (reference sequence). The CDR3 length is 13 residues. Trimming pared 3 bases from V and 2 bases from J, leaving 11 bases between. CDR3: CAWSVGAAYEQYF. DNA of the CDR3: TGTGCCTGGAGCGTCGGGGCGGCCTACGAGCAGTACTTC.

This clone was counted between two and nine times. This chain connects TRBV5-1 to TRBJ2-7; no clear D gene. Germline V gene sequence: CDR1 SGHRS, CDR2 YFSETQ. The CDR3 extends over 14 amino acids. V shed 6 bases and J shed 0 bases, with 13 bases lying between them. The CDR3 nucleotides are TGCGCCAGCACCCGGATGGGGTTCTCCTACGAGCAGTACTTC. It translates to CASTRMGFSYEQYF.